The clone carrying this T cell receptor (beta chain) has only a few counts. Its antigen is undetermined. The sample is drawn from a study of beta chain features in type 1 diabetes. In the study overall: Taken together, all samples contributed 90 million to 140 million examined sorted cells. Broader study findings: Patients with Type 1 diabetes showed moderately but significantly shorter TCRB CDR3s in all four CD4+ subsets.

Germline CDR1 and CDR2: GTSNPN and SVGIG (reference sequence). Trimming cost V 0 bases and J 6 bases; bases outside gene matches: 5. The CDR3 spans 14 residues. Sorting based on CD45RO/CCR7/CD25/CD127/CD95/CD27 separated CD4+ naive, central memory, regulatory and stem cell-like memory cells. The sequenced template was cDNA made from the entire isolated RNA. TCRdb keeps only in-frame clones here, not all; method: immunoSEQ multiplex PCR. The data hold more than 550,000 clones, with more than 12% observed a single time. The chain links TRBV30 to TRBJ1-5, with 7 nucleotides matching TRBD1. The sequence derives from a man younger than 35 with type 1 diabetes. Material for sequencing was naive CD4+ T cells from blood. The DNA for the CDR3 is TGTGCCTGGAGTGTAAAACAGGGGACTCAGCCCCAGCATTTT. Encoded protein: CAWSVKQGTQPQHF.